The rows below give T cell receptor beta chains drawn from one sample of a study of blood T cell repertoires in COVID-19. Some clones are missing from TCRdb's copy, which holds only in-frame ones; the method was immunoSEQ multiplex PCR. The sample has 150,000 to 200,000 clones, approximately 87% seen once. The material sequenced was peripheral blood. The source is a woman in her seventies with acute or convalescent COVID-19. CDR3s include the opening cysteine and the closing phenylalanine or tryptophan.

V gene	J gene	CDR3 protein
TRBV18	TRBJ1-1	CASSAGTPNTEAFF
TRBV10-3	TRBJ2-1	CAISEGRGTGGNEQFF
TRBV28	TRBJ2-7	CASASPGQAYEQYF
TRBV15	TRBJ2-1	CATSRGTSGYNEQFF
TRBV10-3	TRBJ2-7	CAISEGSTTSYEQYF
TRBV28	TRBJ1-2	CASSSFGYTF
TRBV3-1/TRBV3-2	TRBJ2-7	CASSRAEGPYEQYF
TRBV29-1	TRBJ2-5	CSVGQVFRETQYF
TRBV30	TRBJ1-2	CAWSIHRLSYGYTF
TRBV27	TRBJ1-6	CASSLDRVGSPLHF
TRBV29-1	TRBJ1-1	CSVWAVQPNTEAFF
TRBV6-6	TRBJ2-1	CASSQILAGAYNEQFF
TRBV28	TRBJ2-1	CASRLTTHNEQFF
TRBV6-5	TRBJ2-7	CASSPPTGPGYEQYF
TRBV29-1	TRBJ2-7	CSVEDRYEQYF
TRBV18	TRBJ2-7	CASSPPDRSYEQYF
TRBV5-3	TRBJ1-1	CARSLVSEAFEAFF
TRBV6-5	TRBJ1-2	CASSYYLRHGYTF
TRBV2	TRBJ2-5	CASRRFGASETQYF
TRBV6-5	TRBJ1-1	CASSQTRNTEAFF
TRBV10-1	TRBJ2-1	CASSDSRDRWSSYNEQFF
TRBV6-2/TRBV6-3	TRBJ1-4	CASSYEEGIGEKLFF
TRBV27	TRBJ2-3	CASSYLGGGGTDTQYF
TRBV5-1	TRBJ2-2	CASSFGGSNTGELFF
TRBV6-5	TRBJ1-3	CASSYTGSSGNTIYF
TRBV3-1/TRBV3-2	TRBJ2-7	CASSPGTGTYEQYF
TRBV4-2	TRBJ1-5	CASSQVGQGGNQPQHF
TRBV6-5	TRBJ1-3	CASSNRGSGNTIYF
TRBV6-2/TRBV6-3	TRBJ1-5	CASSGTGVFQPQHF
TRBV27	TRBJ1-6	CASSLVGGGNSPLHF
TRBV27	TRBJ2-4	CASSLDYRNIQYF
TRBV30	TRBJ2-7	CAWKTGDTSYEQYF
TRBV19	TRBJ2-7	CASSILAGGSASHEQYF
TRBV2	TRBJ1-1	CASSEMGTVGTEAFF
TRBV5-6	TRBJ2-7	CASSLSGPSYEQYF
TRBV7-3	TRBJ2-1	CASSLTRGNEQFF